This TCR beta chain derives from a study of Ad26.COV2.S vaccination and SARS-CoV-2 variants (dated by TCRdb to the early 2020s). Study-wide context: Vaccine-arm donors were drawn from COV1001, a multicentre, randomized, double-blind, placebo-controlled phase I-IIa trial of Ad26.COV2.S in healthy adults. A total of approximately 30 samples were included in the TCR-sequenced set, comprising roughly 19 Ad26.COV2.S vaccine recipients, 5 placebo recipients and 8 SARS-CoV-2 convalescent individuals. TCRbeta repertoire sequencing was used to assess the specificity and breadth of SARS-CoV-2-reactive T cell receptors after Ad26.COV2.S vaccination. Investigators did not know the trial group allocation while performing experiments and assessing outcomes. Ad26.COV2.S was administered intramuscularly at a dose of 5x10^10 or 1x10^11 viral particles, either as one shot or as two shots given 56 days apart. Trial participants were randomized into five groups of five: low-dose or high-dose Ad26.COV2.S given once or twice, or placebo on both occasions.

About this clone itself: It lacks a known antigen. Base qualities are not at hand, and no much larger clone is one base apart.

Points the paper makes about the study in general: Comparable non-spike TCR breadth was observed between vaccine and placebo recipients, consistent with only spike being contained in the vaccine. After vaccination, substantial breadth of spike-specific CD8+ and CD4+ T cell responses was reported. Spike-specific TCR breadth was higher in Ad26.COV2.S recipients than in placebo recipients (P = 0.0014). It was noted by the authors that total T cell responses may have been underestimated by the TCR breadth and depth analyses. The study was not powered to compare responses between vaccine doses or regimens.

What the treatment or condition label conveys for this sample: roughly 18 received Ad26.COV2.S at low or high dose, single or two shots; several received placebo; per-sample allocation not given. For vaccine and placebo recipients, the sequenced repertoires came from samples collected on day 63 after the first injection. In Cohort 1b, 25 or so adults aged 18-55 years were enrolled at a single site in Boston, USA, between 29 July and 7 August 2020. Ad26.COV2.S consisted of a replication-incompetent adenovirus type 26 vector by which a prefusion-stabilized SARS-CoV-2 spike protein from the original Wuhan strain was expressed. V loses 4 bases, J loses 4 bases, and the germline ends lie 15 bases apart. In the germline V gene, CDR1 corresponds to LGHNA and CDR2 to YSLEER. The CDR3 holds 15 amino acids from the cysteine to the phenylalanine. Kept here is only the CDR3 DNA, which spans 45 bases and is read in frame from base 1.

TCRbeta CDR3 regions were sequenced with the immunoSEQ Assay. After extraction, genomic DNA underwent amplification by bias-controlled multiplex PCR, followed by high-throughput sequencing. As for the original processing: Collapsing and filtering of sequences were performed to quantify the absolute abundance of each unique TCRbeta CDR3 region. Usable DNA was measured by amplifying reference genes present in all nucleated cells, and TCRbeta template counts were normalized to that usable DNA to estimate T cell fraction. Repertoire TCRs were annotated as SARS-CoV-2-specific when V gene, CDR3 amino acid sequence and J gene were exactly matched to a known reactive TCR set. MIRA supplied the reference SARS-CoV-2 TCR set, which was filtered for enrichment in COVID-19-positive ImmuneCODE repertoires so that public or cross-reactive TCRs were removed. Drawing on the MIRA antigens, annotated TCRs were analysed further at the level of specific ORF or position within ORF. Depth was the summed frequency of annotated unique rearrangements, while breadth was defined as annotated unique rearrangements over total unique productive rearrangements. Two-sided Wilcoxon rank-sum tests were applied when comparing TCR breadth between groups. The table comes from immuneACCESS by way of TCRdb, which keeps in-frame sequences with V and J called. Part of the clones is missing from these tables; in studies checked, under half for an unresolved V gene and the rest for unknown reasons. V, J and clone size are those of that table, while D and trimming were read from the DNA. The sample table contains some 250,000 clones; only one count was recorded for 88% of them. The ten largest clonotypes hold over 8.5% of the sample.

The chain uses TRBV4-3 and TRBJ2-3; the D gene remains uncertain. The sequence came from a person between 18 and 59 years old who received the Ad26.COV2.S COVID-19 vaccine or a placebo. This specimen was peripheral blood, taken in a trial of Ad26.COV2.S vaccine versus placebo. Here the CDR3 is given as CASSRWAGSSDTQYF. The sequence in DNA is TGCGCCAGCAGCCGGTGGGCTGGTAGCTCAGATACGCAGTATTTT.